A selection of T cell receptor beta chains follows, all from one sample in a study of T cells in Graves' hyperthyroidism and ophthalmopathy. One entry per CDR3 protein, called by TCRdb with MiXCR from the multiplex PCR reads. Of approximately 590,000 distinct CDR3 sequences listed, under 60% are singletons. The material sequenced was peripheral blood or thyroid tissue (not recorded which). All receptors come from a woman aged 18-29 years with Graves' hyperthyroidism. CDR3s include the opening cysteine and the closing phenylalanine or tryptophan. The D gene is left open where the match is weak. Not every row has a clone size; where given, it reads once, few, many or a size class.

V gene	D gene	J gene	clone size	CDR3 DNA	CDR3 protein
TRBV20-1	-	TRBJ1-3	-	TGCAGTGCTAGCGGGCAGGGAAACACCATATATTTT	CSASGQGNTIYF
TRBV7-9	-	TRBJ2-5	few	TGTGCCAGCAGCCCCAGCGAGAACCAAGAGACCCAGTACTTC	CASSPSENQETQYF
TRBV2	-	TRBJ1-2	-	TGTGCCAGCAGTGTCAGGTCCAACTATGGCTACACCTTC	CASSVRSNYGYTF
TRBV5-1	-	TRBJ2-5	few	TGCGCCAGCAGTGTCGGGGGTCCCCAAGAGACCCAGTACTTC	CASSVGGPQETQYF
TRBV7-9	-	TRBJ1-2	few	TGTGCCAGCAGCCCTACAGGGCCGCTCGCTTCTGGCTACACCTTC	CASSPTGPLASGYTF
TRBV24-1	-	TRBJ2-6	-	TGTGCCACCCCTCCCTCTGGGGCCAACGTCCTGACTTTC	CATPPSGANVLTF
TRBV7-9	TRBD1	TRBJ1-1	few	TGTGCCAGCAGCATTAGACAGGGTCCTGCTGAAGCTTTCTTT	CASSIRQGPAEAFF
TRBV20-1	-	TRBJ2-7	-	TGCAGTGCTGATTACACCGGGGAGCAGTACTTC	CSADYTGEQYF
TRBV24-1	-	TRBJ1-5	many	TGTGCCACCAGTGCCAGGGCGGGTAGCAATCAGCCCCAGCATTTT	CATSARAGSNQPQHF
TRBV20-1	TRBD2	TRBJ2-5	-	TGCAGTGCTAGACCCCGGGGAGCGGGAGGGTACGAGACCCAGTACTTC	CSARPRGAGGYETQYF
TRBV24-1	-	TRBJ2-3	-	TGTGCCACCAGTGACTTCTCTTCAGATACGCAGTATTTT	CATSDFSSDTQYF
TRBV13	TRBD1	TRBJ2-5	-	TGTGCCAGCAGCCGTAAGGACAGGGATGTAAGCTTC	CASSRKDRDVSF
TRBV19	-	TRBJ1-2	many	TGTGCCAGTAGCCCCGTTAGGGCGTCCGACTACACCTTC	CASSPVRASDYTF
TRBV7-9	-	TRBJ1-2	-	TGTGCCAGCAGCCGCCGGGACACCGAAATGTCGTATGGCTACACCTTC	CASSRRDTEMSYGYTF
TRBV11-2	-	TRBJ1-1	once	TGCGCCAGCAGCTTCCCGAGGGCAGGGGTGAACACTGAAGCTTTCTTT	CASSFPRAGVNTEAFF
TRBV7-8	-	TRBJ2-1	-	TGTGCCAGCAGCCTAGACAGCTACAATGAGCAGTTCTTC	CASSLDSYNEQFF
TRBV7-9	-	TRBJ1-2	-	TGTGCCTGGAGTGTCAACGAATATGGCTACACCTTC	CAWSVNEYGYTF
TRBV29-1	TRBD1	TRBJ1-1	many	TGCAGCGTTGACGGACAGGGGACGGGCACTGAAGCTTTCTTT	CSVDGQGTGTEAFF
TRBV2	-	TRBJ1-1	few	TGTGCCAGCATAGACAGCCTCAACACTGAAGCTTTCTTT	CASIDSLNTEAFF
TRBV10-3	-	TRBJ1-4	-	TGTGCCGCTAAGGGGGATCGGCATGAAAAACTGTTTTTT	CAAKGDRHEKLFF
TRBV11-1	TRBD1	TRBJ1-1	-	TGTGCCAGCAGCCCGCATGGGACAGGAATGAACACTGAAGCTTTCTTT	CASSPHGTGMNTEAFF
TRBV9	TRBD1	TRBJ1-1	many	TGTGCCAGCAGCCCACACCGGACAGGGCACACTGAAGCTTTCTTT	CASSPHRTGHTEAFF
TRBV15	-	TRBJ2-7	-	TGTGCCACCAGCAGAGATCTCGCTACTACCTACTGGCAGTACTTC	CATSRDLATTYWQYF
TRBV10-3	-	TRBJ1-1	few	TGTGCCAGCTTCGGTATCGAGGGGCAGAACACTGAAGCTTTCTTT	CASFGIEGQNTEAFF
TRBV27	TRBD1	TRBJ1-2	-	TGTGCCAGCAGTCCACTGGGAGGGGGCCGGATCTATGGCTACACCTTC	CASSPLGGGRIYGYTF
TRBV7-2	TRBD2	TRBJ2-7	-	TGTGCCAGCAGCTGGGGGAGGGCCGGTTACGAGCAGTACTTC	CASSWGRAGYEQYF
TRBV24-1	TRBD2	TRBJ2-7	few	TGTGCCTCAGCGGGGGCCTACGAGCAGTACTTC	CASAGAYEQYF
TRBV7-2	-	TRBJ1-6	-	TGTGCCAGCTCATCTCACTCCTATAATTCACCCCTCCACTTT	CASSSHSYNSPLHF
TRBV4-2	TRBD1	TRBJ2-5	-	TGTGCCAGCAGCCAAGGGGACAGGGTTGCGGAGACCCAGTACTTC	CASSQGDRVAETQYF
TRBV24-1	-	TRBJ1-1	-	TGTGCCACCAGTGACGAGGGGAAAGGAAACACTGAAGCTTTCTTT	CATSDEGKGNTEAFF
TRBV2	TRBD1	TRBJ1-5	few	TGTGCCAGCAGTTACGGGACAGGGAAGGGGGGCCTCCAGCCCCAGCATTTT	CASSYGTGKGGLQPQHF
TRBV7-8	TRBD1	TRBJ1-2	many	TGTGCCAGCAGCTACGACAGGGTCGGGGATGGCTACACCTTC	CASSYDRVGDGYTF
TRBV9	-	TRBJ1-2	many	TGTGCCAGCAGCCTAAACGGGAACTATGGCTACACCTTC	CASSLNGNYGYTF
TRBV24-1	TRBD2	TRBJ2-1	-	TGTGCCACCAGTGACTCTAGCGGGAGGTCTTCCTACAATGAGCAGTTCTTC	CATSDSSGRSSYNEQFF
TRBV7-9	-	TRBJ2-7	many	TGTGCCAGCAGCTTAGTGGCGACCGAGCAGTACTTC	CASSLVATEQYF
TRBV19	-	TRBJ1-5	-	TGTGCCAGTAGTATCCCGTTAAGCAATCAGCCCCAGCATTTT	CASSIPLSNQPQHF
TRBV7-2	-	TRBJ1-1	many	TGTGCCAGCAGCTTTGAAGCTTTCTTT	CASSFEAFF
TRBV2	TRBD1	TRBJ2-1	-	TGTGCCAGCAGCACAGGGGGCGCTGAGCAGTTCTTC	CASSTGGAEQFF
TRBV7-8	TRBD1	TRBJ1-3	-	TGTGCCAGCAGCTTAGCCGACAGGGGCCGACAAAACTCTGGAAACACCATATATTTT	CASSLADRGRQNSGNTIYF
TRBV7-2	TRBD2	TRBJ2-7	-	TGTGCCAGCAGCTTAGCCTTAGCGGGTTACTACGAGCAGTACTTC	CASSLALAGYYEQYF
TRBV6-5	TRBD1	TRBJ2-7	few	TGTGCCAGCAGTTCCGCAGGGGGTTACGAGCAGTACTTC	CASSSAGGYEQYF
TRBV7-3	-	TRBJ1-1	few	TGTGCCAGCAGTGAAGGGAGGAGGGGAGCTTTCTTT	CASSEGRRGAFF